This T cell receptor beta chain was identified in a study of radiation and T cells in renal cell carcinoma. Study in general: Nephrectomy followed 15 Gy stereotactic body radiation by 4 weeks. Study-wide points: From baseline, blood top tumor clonotypes peaked at 2 weeks post-radiation.

The data were produced by immunoSEQ multiplex PCR, yet TCRdb's version contains in-frame clones alone and is incomplete. The table shows some 100,000 clones, with 82% occurring only once. The time point: baseline pretreatment blood. Treatment of the sample: 15 Gy SBRT to primary tumor, nephrectomy 4 weeks later. Radiation-treated patients gave blood at baseline, week 2 and week 4. For this clone: Its antigen is unknown.

CDR1 is SEHNR and CDR2 is FQNEAQ in the germline V gene (reference sequence). Trimming left V 0 bases short and J 6 bases short, with 9 bases between. The CDR3 is 13 residues long. The sample was blood, taken from a patient whose treatment included radiotherapy and nephrectomy. The receptor's source is a man aged 55 to 69 with renal cell carcinoma. The chain employs TRBV7-9 and TRBJ2-7; the D is unclear. CDR3 bases: TGTGCCAGCAGCTTAGCAGGCGTCTCCGAGCAGTACTTC. This encodes CASSLAGVSEQYF.